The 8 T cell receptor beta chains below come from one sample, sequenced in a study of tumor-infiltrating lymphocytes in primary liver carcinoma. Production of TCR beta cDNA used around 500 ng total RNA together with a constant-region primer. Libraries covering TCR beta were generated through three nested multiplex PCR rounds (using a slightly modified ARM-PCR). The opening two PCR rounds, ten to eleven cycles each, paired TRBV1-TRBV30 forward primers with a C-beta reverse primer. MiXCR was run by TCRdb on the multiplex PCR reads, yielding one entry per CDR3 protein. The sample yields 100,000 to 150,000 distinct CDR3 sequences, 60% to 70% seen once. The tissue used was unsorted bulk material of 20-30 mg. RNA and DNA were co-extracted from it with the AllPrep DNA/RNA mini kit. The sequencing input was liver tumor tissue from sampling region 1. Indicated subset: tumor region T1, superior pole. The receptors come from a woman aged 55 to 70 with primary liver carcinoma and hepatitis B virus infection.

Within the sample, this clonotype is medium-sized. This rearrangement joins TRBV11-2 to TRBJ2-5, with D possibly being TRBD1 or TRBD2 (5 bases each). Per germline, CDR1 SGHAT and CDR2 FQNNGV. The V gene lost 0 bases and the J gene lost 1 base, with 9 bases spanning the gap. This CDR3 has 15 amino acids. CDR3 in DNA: TGTGCCAGCAGCTTAGATCAGGGACCCCAAGAGACCCAGTACTTC. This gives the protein CASSLDQGPQETQYF.

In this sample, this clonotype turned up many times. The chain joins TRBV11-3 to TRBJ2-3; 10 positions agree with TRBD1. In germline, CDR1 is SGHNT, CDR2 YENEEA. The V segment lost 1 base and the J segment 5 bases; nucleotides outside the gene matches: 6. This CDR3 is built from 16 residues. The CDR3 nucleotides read TGTGCCAGCAGCTTAGGTCCCGGGACAGGGGAAGATACGCAGTATTTT. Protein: CASSLGPGTGEDTQYF.

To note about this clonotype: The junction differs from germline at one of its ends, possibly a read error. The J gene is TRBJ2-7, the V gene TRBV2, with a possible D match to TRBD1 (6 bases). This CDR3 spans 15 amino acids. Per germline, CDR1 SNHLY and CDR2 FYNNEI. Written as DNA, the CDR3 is TGTGCCAGCAGTGAAGCGTGGACAGCCCCCTACGGGCAGTACTTC. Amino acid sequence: CASSEAWTAPYGQYF.

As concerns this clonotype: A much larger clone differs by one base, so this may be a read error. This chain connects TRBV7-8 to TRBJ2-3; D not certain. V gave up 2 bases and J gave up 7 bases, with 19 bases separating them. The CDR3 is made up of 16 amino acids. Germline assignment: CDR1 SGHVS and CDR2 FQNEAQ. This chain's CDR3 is CASSLKWIWQENTQYF. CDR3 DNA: TGTGCCAGCAGCTTAAAGTGGATCTGGCAGGAGAATACGCAGTATTTT.

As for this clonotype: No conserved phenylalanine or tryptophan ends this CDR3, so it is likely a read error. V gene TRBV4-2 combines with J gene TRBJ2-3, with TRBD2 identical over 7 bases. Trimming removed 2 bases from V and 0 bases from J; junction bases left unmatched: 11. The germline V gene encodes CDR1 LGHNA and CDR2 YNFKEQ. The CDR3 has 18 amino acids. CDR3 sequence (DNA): TGTGCCAGCAGCCAATTAGGGCTAGCGGCAACCAGCACAGATACGCAGTATTCT. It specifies CASSQLGLAATSTDTQYS.

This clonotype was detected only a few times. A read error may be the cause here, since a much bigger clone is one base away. The CDR3 nucleotides read TGTGCCTGGAGTTGGCGGGGGGAGCAGTTATTC. This codes for CAWSWRGEQLF. The chain is built from TRBV30 and TRBJ2-1, with 8 bases lining up with TRBD2. The CDR3 is 11 residues long. From germline, CDR1 is GTSNPN and CDR2 SVGIG (reference sequence). Looking up the rest from reference TRBV30 and TRBJ2-1 gives the full variable domain: SQTIHQWPATLVQPVGSPLSLECTVEGTSNPNLYWYRQAAGRGLQLLFYSVGIGQISSEVPQNLSASRPQDRQFILSSKKLLLSDSGFYLCAWSWRGEQLFGPGTRLTVL.

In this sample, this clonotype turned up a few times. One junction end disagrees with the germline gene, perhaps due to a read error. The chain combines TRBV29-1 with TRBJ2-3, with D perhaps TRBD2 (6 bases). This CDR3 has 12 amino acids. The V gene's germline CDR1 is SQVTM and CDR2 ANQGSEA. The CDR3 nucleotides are TGTAGCGCCGAGCGGGTGACAGATACGCAGTATTTT. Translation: CSAERVTDTQYF.

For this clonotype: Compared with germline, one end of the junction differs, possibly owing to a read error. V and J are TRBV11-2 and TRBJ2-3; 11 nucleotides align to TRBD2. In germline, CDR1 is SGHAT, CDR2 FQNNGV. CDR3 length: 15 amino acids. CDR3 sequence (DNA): TGTGCCAGCAGTCCTGGACTAGCGGGTCCAGATACGCGGTATTTT. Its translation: CASSPGLAGPDTRYF. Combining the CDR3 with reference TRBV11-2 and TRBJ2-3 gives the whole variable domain EAGVAQSPRYKIIEKRQSVAFWCNPISGHATLYWYQQILGQGPKLLIQFQNNGVVDDSQLPKDRFSAERLKGVDSTLKIQPAKLEDSAVYLCASSPGLAGPDTRYFGPGTRLTVL.